This is a list of T cell receptor beta chains from one sample in a study of T cell changes during pregnancy in multiple sclerosis. Sequenced by immunoSEQ multiplex PCR; TCRdb stores in-frame clones only, minus some. The repertoire has about 61,000 clones, 80% to 90% of them found once; the top ten carry roughly 0.9%. The sequencing used peripheral blood, collected in the first trimester of pregnancy. All receptors come from a female donor in good health, enrolled as a control in a pregnancy study. Both conserved end residues are trimmed from each CDR3. A D gene is named only where the DNA matches it firmly.

V	D	J	CDR3
TRBV6-1	.	TRBJ1-6	ASSESGSYNSPLH
TRBV25-1	.	TRBJ1-1	ASSPWGDGEAF
TRBV7-9	TRBD1	TRBJ1-1	ASSQRTGLDTEAF
TRBV19	TRBD1	TRBJ1-1	ASHGTVNTEAF
TRBV19	.	TRBJ1-2	ASSQFLYGYT
TRBV9	TRBD2	TRBJ2-5	ASSPGSGDSYQETQY
TRBV29-1	.	TRBJ2-7	SVEESGVSGEQY
TRBV4-1	TRBD1	TRBJ1-6	ASSLTTGDNSPLH
TRBV4-3	TRBD2	TRBJ2-3	ASSPWTSGELDTQY
TRBV2	TRBD1	TRBJ1-1	ASRVTGATNTEAF
TRBV6-1	TRBD1	TRBJ2-7	ATSYRGQGEQY
TRBV7-2	TRBD2	TRBJ2-5	ASSSLRGARETQY
TRBV9	TRBD1	TRBJ1-5	ASSGGTGGNQPQH
TRBV5-5	TRBD1	TRBJ2-1	ASSWDRNYNEQF
TRBV7-9	.	TRBJ1-2	ASLGGLGGYT
TRBV10-3	TRBD1	TRBJ2-7	AISSGQGAYEQY
TRBV7-2	.	TRBJ1-1	ASSPEGLNTEAF
TRBV30	.	TRBJ1-5	AWGGIRGKSNQPQH
TRBV28	.	TRBJ1-1	ASQDTRNTEAF
TRBV29-1	TRBD1	TRBJ2-5	SVGDRGSRGKETQY
TRBV30	TRBD2	TRBJ2-7	AYVAGSSYEQY
TRBV7-2	.	TRBJ2-3	ASSLAGGPPDTQY
TRBV9	.	TRBJ1-3	ASSATILGGPGNTIY
TRBV13	TRBD1	TRBJ1-3	ASIKVVSRDRERNTIY
TRBV11-1	.	TRBJ1-2	ASSFQGRGYT
TRBV7-7	TRBD2	TRBJ2-2	ASSALAGATGELF
TRBV7-2	.	TRBJ2-7	ASSLGGGSGYEQY
TRBV16	.	TRBJ2-3	ASSQSRIALTDTQY
TRBV19	.	TRBJ1-5	ASSGGLNQPQH
TRBV27	TRBD1	TRBJ1-2	ASSLTGEHGYT
TRBV7-9	.	TRBJ1-6	ASSLGGNSPLH
TRBV2	.	TRBJ2-1	ASSLASYNEQF
TRBV11-3	.	TRBJ1-1	ASSWGQDTEAF
TRBV4-1	.	TRBJ1-1	ASSHKQGLGTEAF
TRBV7-3	TRBD1	TRBJ2-2	ASSPAGQGVGGELF
TRBV7-2	.	TRBJ2-1	ASSLERSSYNEQF
TRBV7-9	.	TRBJ1-2	ASSLQSGEGYGYT
TRBV4-2	.	TRBJ2-1	ASSQDRGGAYNEQF
TRBV7-3	TRBD1	TRBJ2-7	ASSSTGHPYEQY
TRBV28	TRBD1	TRBJ1-2	ASSSPSGDRGDGYT
TRBV27	TRBD2	TRBJ2-1	ASSSLAGGLYNEQF
TRBV7-2	TRBD1	TRBJ1-6	ASSLGGTGVFSPLH
TRBV4-3	TRBD1	TRBJ2-7	ASSQEGGTGGYEQY
TRBV29-1	TRBD1	TRBJ1-4	SVRDRGNEKLF
TRBV7-3	TRBD1	TRBJ1-2	ASSPGTGPTYGYT
TRBV7-8	.	TRBJ2-1	ASSLDRRNEQF